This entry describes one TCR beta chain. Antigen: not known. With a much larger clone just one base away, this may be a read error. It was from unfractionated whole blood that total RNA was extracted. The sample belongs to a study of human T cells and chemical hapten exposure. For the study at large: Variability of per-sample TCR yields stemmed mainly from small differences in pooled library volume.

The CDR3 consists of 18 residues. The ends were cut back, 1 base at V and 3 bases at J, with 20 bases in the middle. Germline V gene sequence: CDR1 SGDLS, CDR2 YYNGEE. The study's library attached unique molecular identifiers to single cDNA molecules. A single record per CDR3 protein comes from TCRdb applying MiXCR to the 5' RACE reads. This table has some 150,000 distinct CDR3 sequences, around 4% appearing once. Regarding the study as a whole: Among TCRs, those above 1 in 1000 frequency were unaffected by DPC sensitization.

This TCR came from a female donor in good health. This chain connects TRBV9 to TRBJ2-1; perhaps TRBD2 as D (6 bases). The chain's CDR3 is CASSVYGGEATCYNEQFF. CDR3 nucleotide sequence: TGTGCCAGCAGCGTATACGGCGGGGAGGCAACCTGCTACAATGAGCAGTTCTTC.